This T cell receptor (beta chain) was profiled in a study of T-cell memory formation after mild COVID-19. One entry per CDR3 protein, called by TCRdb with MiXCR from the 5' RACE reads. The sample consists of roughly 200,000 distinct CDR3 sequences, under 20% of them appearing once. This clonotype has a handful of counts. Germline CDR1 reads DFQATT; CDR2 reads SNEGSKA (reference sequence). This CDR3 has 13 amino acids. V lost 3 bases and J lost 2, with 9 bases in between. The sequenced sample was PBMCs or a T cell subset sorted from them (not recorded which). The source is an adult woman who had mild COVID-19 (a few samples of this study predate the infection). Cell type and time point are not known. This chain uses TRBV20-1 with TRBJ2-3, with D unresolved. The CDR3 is CSASDFNTDTQYF. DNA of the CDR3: TGCAGTGCTAGTGATTTTAACACAGATACGCAGTATTTT.